The 18 T cell receptor beta chains listed next were all sequenced from one sample in a study of tissue T cells after allogeneic stem cell transplantation. The data were produced by immunoSEQ multiplex PCR, yet TCRdb's version contains in-frame clones alone and is incomplete. The sample lists 540 or so clones, 80% occurring once. This specimen consisted of ileal tissue, obtained at autopsy. Receptors were obtained from a female patient between 18 and 55 years old with steroid-refractory graft-versus-host disease after an allogeneic stem cell transplant. Some T cells may be graft donor cells.

This chain joins TRBV7-9 and TRBJ2-6; D gene ambiguous. Looked up from germline, CDR1 is SEHNR and CDR2 is FQNEAQ (reference sequence). The CDR3 has 15 amino acids. V dropped 4 bases and J dropped 1 base, with 8 bases sitting between them. CDR3 in DNA: TGTGCCAGCAGCTCCCTTTGGTCTGGGGCCAACGTCCTGACTTTC. This codes for CASSSLWSGANVLTF.

The chain recombines TRBV7-2 with TRBJ2-6, with D possibly matching TRBD1 (5 bases). The CDR3 has 15 amino acids. Per the germline V gene, CDR1 is SGHTA and CDR2 is FQGNSA. V was clipped by 2 bases and J by 1 base, with 6 bases between them. The CDR3 DNA reads as TGTGCCAGCAGCTTAAAGGGGTCTGGGGCCAACGTCCTGACTTTC. Protein product: CASSLKGSGANVLTF.

V usage is TRBV5-1 and J usage is TRBJ2-1; 15 bases match TRBD2. With V trimmed by 4 bases and J by 7 bases, 15 bases remained unmatched. The germline V gene encodes CDR1 SGHRS and CDR2 YFSETQ. The CDR3 is 19 amino acids. The CDR3 loop reads CASSTGGGLAGGRRNEQFF. The CDR3 DNA follows: TGCGCCAGCAGCACCGGCGGGGGACTAGCGGGGGGCCGGAGAAATGAGCAGTTCTTC.

CDR3 DNA: TGTGCCACCAGTCCAGGGGGACGTTACACAGATACGCAGTATTTT. Translated: CATSPGGRYTDTQYF. The gene calls are TRBV24-1 and TRBJ2-3, with 7 nucleotides matching TRBD1. The V gene's germline CDR1 is KGHDR and CDR2 SFDVKD. Germline trimming cut 6 bases from V and 2 bases from J; bases unmatched to any gene: 7. This CDR3 has 15 amino acids.

The genes are TRBV15 and TRBJ2-3; 7 nucleotides line up with TRBD1. Germline V gives CDR1 LNHNV, CDR2 YYDKDF (reference sequence). The V segment lost 1 base and the J segment 2 bases; nucleotides outside the gene matches: 6. This CDR3 has 16 residues. The DNA for the CDR3 is TGTGCCACCAGCAGAGGACAGGGTTCGAACACAGATACGCAGTATTTT. Translation: CATSRGQGSNTDTQYF.

The gene calls are TRBV6-1 and TRBJ1-2, with D perhaps TRBD1 (6 bases). CDR1 is MNHNS, CDR2 SASEGT, per germline. This CDR3 comprises 14 residues. The germline V and J ends were trimmed by 3 bases and 3 bases, with 11 bases remaining between them. The CDR3 loop reads CASSDVRGDYGYTF. The CDR3, as DNA: TGTGCCAGCAGTGACGTCAGGGGCGACTATGGCTACACCTTC.

This clone was recorded a few times. J is TRBJ2-7 and V is TRBV6-5; possible D gene TRBD2, 6 bases. Germline loops: CDR1 MNHEY, CDR2 SVGAGI. V shed 2 bases and J shed 7 bases, with 21 bases lying between them. The CDR3 contains 16 residues. The CDR3 reads CASSYRRLDWAGEQYF. The CDR3 DNA sequence: TGTGCCAGCAGTTACAGACGACTAGACTGGGCCGGGGAGCAGTACTTC.

The gene calls are TRBV12-3 or TRBV12-4 and TRBJ2-1; no clear D. V lost 6 bases and J 7 bases, leaving 13 bases between the germline ends. There are 13 residues in the CDR3. The CDR3 sequence: CASRAPGGNEQFF. For the CDR3, the DNA is TGTGCCAGCAGGGCCCCCGGTGGGAATGAGCAGTTCTTC.

The rearrangement uses TRBV5-1 and TRBJ2-5; TRBD1 might be the D (6 bases). The CDR3 consists of 14 residues. V was clipped by 5 bases and J by 5 bases, with 16 bases between them. Germline-derived CDR1 and CDR2 are SGHRS and YFSETQ. This CDR3 reads CASRRPQGTETQYF. The DNA of the CDR3 is TGCGCCAGCAGGCGACCTCAGGGGACGGAGACCCAGTACTTC.

The V call is TRBV5-6, the J call TRBJ2-1; 7 nucleotides line up with TRBD2. Trimming removed 0 bases from V and 0 bases from J; junction bases left unmatched: 3. CDR3 length: 16 residues. Germline V CDR1 and CDR2: SGHDT, YYEEEE. CDR3 sequence: CASSLVGGYSYNEQFF. In DNA, the CDR3 is TGTGCCAGCAGCTTGGTGGGGGGGTACTCCTACAATGAGCAGTTCTTC.

This rearrangement joins TRBV5-1 to TRBJ1-4; D not certain. The V gene's germline CDR1 is SGHRS and CDR2 YFSETQ. The CDR3 covers 12 residues. Trimming removed 3 bases from V and 7 bases from J, with 7 bases in between. This CDR3 is CASSSAGEKLFF. The CDR3 DNA reads TGCGCCAGCAGCTCGGCGGGTGAAAAACTGTTTTTT.

This chain uses TRBV7-3 with TRBJ2-2, with D tentatively TRBD1 or TRBD2 (6 bases each). This CDR3 has 15 residues. CDR1 is SGHTA, CDR2 FQGTGA, per germline. V was trimmed by 4 bases and J by 2 bases, leaving 11 bases between them. Written as DNA, the CDR3 is TGTGCCAGCAGCTGGGGGCGGGATAACACCGGGGAGCTGTTTTTT. Translation: CASSWGRDNTGELFF.

The chain joins TRBV12-3 or TRBV12-4 to TRBJ2-7; no clear D gene. The CDR3 runs to 13 residues. V was cut by 3 bases and J by 5 bases, with 11 bases left in between. The CDR3 DNA reads as TGTGCCAGCAGTTTCGTCGCCAGCGACGAGCAGTACTTC. This translates into CASSFVASDEQYF.

This rearrangement joins TRBV4-1 to TRBJ2-7; a possible D gene is TRBD2 (6 bases). The germline V gene has CDR1 MGHRA and CDR2 YSYEKL. Trimming left V 0 bases short and J 2 bases short, with 17 bases between. This CDR3 region has 17 residues. The CDR3 here is CASSQERTPAGPYEQYF. The CDR3 bases are TGCGCCAGCAGCCAAGAAAGGACCCCAGCGGGCCCCTACGAGCAGTACTTC.

This clone has only a few counts. The chain joins TRBV27 to TRBJ2-1; D perhaps matches TRBD2 (5 bases). V was shortened by 4 bases and J by 7 bases, with 5 bases between the two germline ends. CDR1 is MNHEY, CDR2 SMNVEV, per germline (reference sequence). CDR3 size: 11 residues. CDR3 DNA: TGTGCCAGCAGTTGGAGGAATGAGCAGTTCTTC. Amino acid sequence: CASSWRNEQFF.

This clone was counted a single time. The genes are TRBV7-9 and TRBJ2-7; D not certain. Per germline, CDR1 SEHNR and CDR2 FQNEAQ (reference sequence). The CDR3 extends over 11 amino acids. V gave up 3 bases and J gave up 4 bases, with 4 bases separating them. The CDR3 bases are TGTGCCAGCAGCTTCGAATACGAGCAGTACTTC. Translated, it gives CASSFEYEQYF.

The rearrangement joins TRBV27 to TRBJ2-1; 9 nucleotides align to TRBD2. J was trimmed by 5 bases and V by 2 bases; bases with no gene match: 4. CDR3 length: 15 residues. Germline V CDR1 and CDR2: MNHEY, SMNVEV (reference sequence). Written as DNA, the CDR3 is TGTGCCAGCAGTTTAGCGGGAGGGCCCAACAATGAGCAGTTCTTC. Its protein is CASSLAGGPNNEQFF.

The chain carries TRBV15 and TRBJ1-3; D uncertain. Trimming took off 0 bases at V and 2 bases at J, with 11 bases between the two ends. The CDR3 loop spans 16 amino acids. Germline V gives CDR1 LNHNV, CDR2 YYDKDF (reference sequence). The CDR3 sequence is CATSRDQRRTGNTIYF. The CDR3 DNA is TGTGCCACCAGCAGAGATCAGCGAAGGACTGGAAACACCATATATTTT. Filled out from reference TRBV15 and TRBJ1-3, the complete variable domain reads DAMVIQNPRYQVTQFGKPVTLSCSQTLNHNVMYWYQQKSSQAPKLLFHYYDKDFNNEADTPDNFQSRRPNTSFCFLDIRSPGLGDTAMYLCATSRDQRRTGNTIYFGEGSWLTVV.